This T cell receptor (beta chain) appears in the sequencing data of a study of shared clonotypes between healthy human individuals. Regarding the study as a whole: Memory subsets generally showed smaller estimated richness than naive subsets did.

Details on this clone: What it recognizes is unknown.

The CDR3 extends over 12 amino acids. Germline lookup yields CDR1 GTSNPN and CDR2 SVGIG (reference sequence). V dropped 2 bases and J dropped 9 bases, with 11 bases sitting between them. The authors distributed each subset's genomic DNA evenly over several immunoSEQ plates. In the original workflow: ImmunoSEQ sequences covered only the junction and lacked quality scores; filtering therefore differed. Assay: immunoSEQ multiplex PCR; the TCRdb copy retains only in-frame clones and omits some. The V and J calls and clone size were taken over from that table, and D and trimming were inferred from the DNA. Among about 1 million clones listed, about 80% were seen once.

The source of this sequence is a man between 18 and 29 years old in good health. Material: memory CD4+ T cells sorted from blood. Subset noted: CD45RA-negative fraction. The J gene is TRBJ1-3, the V gene TRBV30; D uncertain. CDR3 DNA sequence: TGTGCCTGGAGTCCAGACCGGGGCACCATATATTTT. It yields the protein CAWSPDRGTIYF.